What follows are 9 T cell receptor beta chains derived from one specimen sequenced in a study of CD8+CD57+ T cells in acquired aplastic anemia (dated by TCRdb to 2016 to 2019). The patients picked for sequencing were ones in whom flow cytometry had shown an expansion of CD8+CD57+ cells. TCRdb shows the sequencer as Illumina HiSeq 2000. Genomic DNA served as template for TCR beta VDJ combination and CDR3 sequence profiling. TCRdb took the public reads, trimmed them with fastp at Q25, ran MiXCR for clone calling and kept in-frame beta chains. Rows with a matching CDR3 protein are joined into one entry that keeps the most common DNA and genes. The sample table records around 430,000 distinct CDR3 sequences; about a third of these occur just once. The ten largest clones represent 0.82% of the sample. What was sequenced was sorted CD4+, CD8+, or CD8+CD57+ T cells (not recorded which) from PBMCs. Receptors were obtained from a human donor with aplastic anemia.

The rearrangement links TRBV9 to TRBJ2-1, with 9 positions matching TRBD1. This CDR3 spans 20 amino acids. Germline CDR1 and CDR2: SGDLS and YYNGEE. Trimming took 5 bases from V and 8 from J; bases not matched to a gene: 26. The CDR3 loop is CASSAESGTGKSRLGHEQFF. The DNA for the CDR3 is TGTGCCAGCAGTGCCGAATCCGGGACAGGGAAGAGTCGTTTAGGGCATGAGCAGTTCTTC.

Ten or more counts support this clonotype. The chain has TRBV6-1 and TRBJ1-5; TRBD1 might be the D (5 bases). Germline V gene sequence: CDR1 MNHNS, CDR2 SASEGT. This CDR3 comprises 13 residues. The germline V and J ends were trimmed by 3 bases and 5 bases, with 8 bases remaining between them. DNA for the CDR3: TGTGCCAGCAGTGACCAAGGGGATCAGCCCCAGCATTTT. Translated, it gives CASSDQGDQPQHF.

This clonotype was counted only a few times. The rearrangement joins TRBV11-2 to TRBJ2-3; TRBD1 aligns across 10 bases. This CDR3 is built from 15 residues. CDR1 SGHAT and CDR2 FQNNGV come from the germline V gene. V dropped 3 bases and J dropped 4; count of bases not matched to a gene: 4. The CDR3 loop is CASSLGGQGADTQYF. DNA of the CDR3: TGTGCCAGCAGCTTGGGAGGACAGGGGGCAGATACGCAGTATTTT.

V usage is TRBV20-1 and J usage is TRBJ2-5; D unclear. The CDR3 runs to 12 residues. Trimming left V 3 bases short and J 1 base short, with 6 bases between. Germline CDR1 is DFQATT and CDR2 is SNEGSKA (reference sequence). CDR3 residues: CSASRPQETQYF. The CDR3 DNA reads as TGCAGTGCTAGCCGACCCCAAGAGACCCAGTACTTC.

This clonotype was observed a single time. The CDR3 loop reads CASSSIGRHSSYEQYF. For the CDR3, the DNA is TGTGCCAGCAGCTCCATAGGGCGCCATAGCTCCTACGAGCAGTACTTC. The chain couples TRBV11-2 to TRBJ2-7, with D uncertain. This CDR3 spans 16 amino acids. CDR1 SGHAT and CDR2 FQNNGV come from the germline V gene. V was trimmed by 4 bases and J by 0 bases, leaving 16 bases between them.

The CDR3 is CASSLGFVRTEAFF. CDR3 DNA: TGTGCCAGCAGCTTAGGATTCGTTCGGACTGAAGCTTTCTTT. The chain is built from TRBV7-2 and TRBJ1-1; D is undetermined. CDR1 is SGHTA and CDR2 is FQGNSA in the germline V gene. This CDR3 has 14 amino acids. V lost 1 base, J lost 5 bases, and 11 bases lay in between.

Only a few counts were recorded for this clonotype. The chain carries TRBV6-1 and TRBJ1-1; the D gene is possibly TRBD1 (5 bases). Germline V gives CDR1 MNHNS, CDR2 SASEGT. CDR3 length: 15 amino acids. The V and J ends lost 6 bases and 1 base respectively, with 15 bases between them. The CDR3 here is CASRTRRGKNTEAFF. The CDR3 DNA is TGTGCCAGCAGAACTAGGCGGGGGAAGAACACTGAAGCTTTCTTT.

Many counts were recorded for this clonotype. The V gene is TRBV29-1, the J gene TRBJ1-1; D unclear. Germline CDR1 reads SQVTM; CDR2 reads ANQGSEA. Deletions cut 8 bases from V and 3 bases from J, with 16 bases between. The CDR3 loop spans 13 amino acids. CDR3 in amino acids: CSTGGIRDTEAFF. Here the CDR3 DNA reads TGCAGCACCGGAGGGATTCGGGACACTGAAGCTTTCTTT. Full variable domain (outside the CDR3, taken from reference TRBV29-1 and TRBJ1-1): SAVISQKPSRDICQRGTSLTIQCQVDSQVTMMFWYRQQPGQSLTLIATANQGSEATYESGFVIDKFPISRPNLTFSTLTVSNMSPEDSSIYLCSTGGIRDTEAFFGQGTRLTVV.

This clonotype was counted ten times or more. The chain joins TRBV19 to TRBJ1-3, with D possibly being TRBD1 (5 bases). Germline V gene sequence: CDR1 LNHDA, CDR2 SQIVND (reference sequence). Trimming pared 6 bases from V and 1 base from J, leaving 10 bases between. The CDR3 consists of 14 residues. The CDR3 DNA reads TGTGCCAGTAGAGACAGAGGATCTGGAAACACCATATATTTT. As protein: CASRDRGSGNTIYF.